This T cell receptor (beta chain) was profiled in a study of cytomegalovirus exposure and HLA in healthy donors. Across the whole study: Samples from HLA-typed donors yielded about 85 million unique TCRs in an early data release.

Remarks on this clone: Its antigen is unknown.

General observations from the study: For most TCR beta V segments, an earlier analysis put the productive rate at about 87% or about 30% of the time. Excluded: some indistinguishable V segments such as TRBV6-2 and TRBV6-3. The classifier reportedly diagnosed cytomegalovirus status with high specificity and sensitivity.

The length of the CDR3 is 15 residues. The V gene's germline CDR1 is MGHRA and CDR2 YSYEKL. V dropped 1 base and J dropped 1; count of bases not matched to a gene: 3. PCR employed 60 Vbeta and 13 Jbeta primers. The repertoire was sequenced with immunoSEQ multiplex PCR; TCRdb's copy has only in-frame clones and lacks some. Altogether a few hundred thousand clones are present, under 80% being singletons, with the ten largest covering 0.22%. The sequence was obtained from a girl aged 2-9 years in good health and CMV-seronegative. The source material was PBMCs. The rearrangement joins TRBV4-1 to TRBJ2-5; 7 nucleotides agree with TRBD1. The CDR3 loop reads CASSQVGDSQETQYF. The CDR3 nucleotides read TGCGCCAGCAGCCAAGTCGGGGACAGCCAAGAGACCCAGTACTTC.